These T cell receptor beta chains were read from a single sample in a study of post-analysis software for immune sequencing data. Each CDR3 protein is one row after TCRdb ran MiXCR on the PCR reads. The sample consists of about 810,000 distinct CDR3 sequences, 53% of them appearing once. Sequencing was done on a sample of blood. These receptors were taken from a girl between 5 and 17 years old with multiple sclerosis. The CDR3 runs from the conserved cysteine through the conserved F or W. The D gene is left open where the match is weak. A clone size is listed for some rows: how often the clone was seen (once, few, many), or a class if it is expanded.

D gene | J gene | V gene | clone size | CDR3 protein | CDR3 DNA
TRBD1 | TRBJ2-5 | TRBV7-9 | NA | CASSSRDRGKTQYF | TGTGCCAGCAGCTCCCGGGACAGGGGGAAGACCCAGTACTTC
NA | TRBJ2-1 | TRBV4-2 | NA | CASSQEGTGTYNEQFF | TGTGCCAGCAGCCAGGAAGGGACGGGAACCTACAATGAGCAGTTCTTC
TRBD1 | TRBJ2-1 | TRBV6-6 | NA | CASSQQGFPDDEQFF | TGTGCCAGCAGTCAACAGGGGTTCCCGGACGATGAGCAGTTCTTC
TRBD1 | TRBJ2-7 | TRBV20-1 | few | CSAHRGSYEQYF | TGCAGTGCACACAGGGGCTCCTACGAGCAGTACTTC
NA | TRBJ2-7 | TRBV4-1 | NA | CTSSQVFPGRDSYEQYF | TGCACCAGCAGCCAGGTATTTCCCGGGCGAGATTCCTACGAGCAGTACTTC
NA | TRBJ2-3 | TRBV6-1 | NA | CASSEVSTDTQYF | TGTGCCAGCAGTGAAGTCAGCACAGATACGCAGTATTTT
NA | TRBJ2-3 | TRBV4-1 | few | CASSEGEDRFGGTDTQYF | TGCGCCAGCAGCGAGGGGGAGGATCGCTTTGGGGGCACAGATACGCAGTATTTT
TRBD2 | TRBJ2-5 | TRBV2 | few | CASRESLAGSETQYF | TGTGCCAGCAGAGAATCGCTAGCGGGGTCAGAGACCCAGTACTTC
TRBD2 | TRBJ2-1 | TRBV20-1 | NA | CSAYMTSGREFF | TGCAGTGCATATATGACTAGCGGGAGAGAGTTCTTC
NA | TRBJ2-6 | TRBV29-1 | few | CSVARSGANVLTF | TGCAGCGTTGCCCGCTCTGGGGCCAACGTCCTGACTTTC
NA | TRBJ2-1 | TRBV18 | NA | CASSPRVGATYNEQFF | TGCGCCAGCTCACCAAGGGTGGGGGCCACTTACAATGAGCAGTTCTTC
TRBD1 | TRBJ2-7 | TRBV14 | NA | CASTGVTGEQYF | TGTGCCAGTACAGGGGTAACAGGAGAGCAGTACTTC
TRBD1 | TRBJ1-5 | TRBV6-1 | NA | CASRGTVSNQPQHF | TGTGCCAGCAGGGGGACAGTTAGCAATCAGCCCCAGCATTTT
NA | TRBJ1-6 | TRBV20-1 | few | CSAWNYIDGNSPLHF | TGCAGTGCTTGGAACTACATCGATGGGAATTCACCCCTCCACTTT
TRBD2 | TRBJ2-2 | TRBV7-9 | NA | CASSLTSGPHTGELFF | TGTGCCAGCAGCCTTACTAGCGGACCCCACACCGGGGAGCTGTTTTTT
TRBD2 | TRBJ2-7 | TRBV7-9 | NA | CASSLVGTSENEQYF | TGTGCCAGCAGCTTAGTCGGGACTAGCGAGAACGAGCAGTACTTC
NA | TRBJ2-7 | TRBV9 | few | CASSVGVDSPYEQYF | TGTGCCAGCAGCGTAGGGGTCGACAGCCCCTACGAGCAGTACTTC
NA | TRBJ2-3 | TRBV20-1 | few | CSARGLSGRVGTQYF | TGCAGTGCTAGAGGTCTCTCCGGCAGGGTAGGTACGCAGTATTTT
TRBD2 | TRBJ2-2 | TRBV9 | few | CASSLAGANTGELFF | TGTGCCAGCAGCCTAGCGGGCGCGAACACCGGGGAGCTGTTTTTT
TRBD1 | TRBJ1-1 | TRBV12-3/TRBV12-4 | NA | CASSGGRQGGRTTEAFF | TGTGCCAGCAGTGGAGGGCGCCAGGGGGGCCGAACAACTGAAGCTTTCTTT
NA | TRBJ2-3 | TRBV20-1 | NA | CSAQTPVSSTDTQYF | TGCAGTGCACAGACCCCAGTCTCTAGCACAGATACGCAGTATTTT
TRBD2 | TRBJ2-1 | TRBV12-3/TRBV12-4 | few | CASSAGLASSYNEQFF | TGTGCCAGCAGTGCGGGACTAGCGAGCTCCTACAATGAGCAGTTCTTC
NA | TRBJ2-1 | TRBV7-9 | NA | CASSLGGPSQFF | TGTGCCAGCAGCCTGGGGGGACCCTCACAGTTCTTC
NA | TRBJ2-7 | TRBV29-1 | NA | CSVEWRSGAEQYF | TGCAGCGTTGAATGGCGGTCGGGGGCCGAGCAGTACTTC
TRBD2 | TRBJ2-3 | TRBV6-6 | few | CASSRASGGGSDTQYF | TGTGCCAGCAGTCGTGCTAGCGGGGGAGGTTCAGATACGCAGTATTTT
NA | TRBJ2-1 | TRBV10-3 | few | CAISPGTEYNEQFF | TGTGCCATCAGTCCCGGAACCGAATACAATGAGCAGTTCTTC
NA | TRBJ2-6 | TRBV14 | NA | CASSQERFSGANVLTF | TGTGCCAGCAGCCAAGAACGGTTTTCTGGGGCCAACGTCCTGACTTTC
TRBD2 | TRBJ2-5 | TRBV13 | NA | CASSLTSGTAQETQYF | TGTGCCAGCAGCTTGACTAGCGGAACAGCCCAAGAGACCCAGTACTTC
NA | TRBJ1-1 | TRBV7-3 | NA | CASSLKSQGNTEAFF | TGTGCCAGCAGCTTAAAATCTCAGGGGAACACTGAAGCTTTCTTT
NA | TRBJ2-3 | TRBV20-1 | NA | CSASILAPSTDTQYF | TGCAGTGCTAGCATTCTAGCGCCTAGCACAGATACGCAGTATTTT
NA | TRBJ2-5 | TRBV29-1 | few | CSARQVSQGETQYF | TGCAGCGCACGACAGGTTTCTCAAGGGGAGACCCAGTACTTC
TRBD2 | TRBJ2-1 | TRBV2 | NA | CVSSERLAGSWNEQFF | TGTGTCAGCAGTGAACGACTAGCGGGGAGCTGGAATGAGCAGTTCTTC
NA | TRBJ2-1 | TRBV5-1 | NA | CASSTGPISYNEQFF | TGCGCCAGCAGCACGGGACCTATCTCCTACAATGAGCAGTTCTTC
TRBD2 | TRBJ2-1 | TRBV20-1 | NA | CSARADLAGGLEQFF | TGCAGTGCTAGAGCCGATCTAGCGGGAGGCCTTGAGCAGTTCTTC
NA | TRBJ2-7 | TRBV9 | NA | CASSVAGAPVNEQYF | TGTGCCAGCAGCGTGGCGGGCGCCCCTGTCAACGAGCAGTACTTC
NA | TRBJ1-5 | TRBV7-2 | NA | CASSPKSGGNQPQHF | TGTGCCAGCAGCCCCAAGTCAGGGGGCAATCAGCCCCAGCATTTT
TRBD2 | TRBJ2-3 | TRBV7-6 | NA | CASSLSGGTGDTQYF | TGTGCCAGCAGCTTATCGGGGGGGACCGGGGATACGCAGTATTTT
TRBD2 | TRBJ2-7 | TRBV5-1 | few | CASRTSDSYEQYF | TGCGCCAGCCGGACTAGCGACTCCTACGAGCAGTACTTC
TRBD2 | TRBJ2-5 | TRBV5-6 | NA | CASSFSRLAGRGDQETQYF | TGTGCCAGCAGCTTTTCCCGACTAGCGGGGAGGGGGGACCAAGAGACCCAGTACTTC
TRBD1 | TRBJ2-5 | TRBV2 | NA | CASSEGTASVETQYF | TGTGCCAGCAGTGAGGGGACAGCCAGCGTCGAGACCCAGTACTTC
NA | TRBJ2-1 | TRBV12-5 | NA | CASGLSGVGEQFF | TGTGCTAGTGGTTTATCGGGAGTCGGTGAGCAGTTCTTC
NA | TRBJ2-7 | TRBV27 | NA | CASRGGDAYGREQYF | TGTGCCAGCAGGGGCGGGGACGCTTATGGGCGGGAGCAGTACTTC
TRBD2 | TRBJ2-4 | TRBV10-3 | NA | CAISDPSGRDIQYF | TGTGCCATCAGTGACCCGAGCGGGAGGGACATTCAGTACTTC
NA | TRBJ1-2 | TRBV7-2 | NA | CASSAWNYGYTF | TGTGCCAGCAGTGCCTGGAACTATGGCTACACCTTC
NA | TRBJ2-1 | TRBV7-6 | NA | CASSLWRDEQFF | TGTGCCAGCAGCCTGTGGCGAGATGAGCAGTTCTTC
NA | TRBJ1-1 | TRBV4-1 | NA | CAGSPPRGEAFF | TGCGCCGGCAGCCCGCCGAGGGGGGAAGCTTTCTTT
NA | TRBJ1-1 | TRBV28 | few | CASSFRGPGAEAFF | TGTGCCAGCAGCTTCCGCGGCCCTGGGGCTGAAGCTTTCTTT
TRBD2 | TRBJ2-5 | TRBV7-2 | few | CASSRGGGSPAETQYF | TGTGCCAGCAGCCGGGGGGGCGGTTCCCCGGCGGAGACCCAGTACTTC
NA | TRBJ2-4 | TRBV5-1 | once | CASSQPADRTAKNIQYF | TGCGCCAGCAGCCAACCCGCAGACAGGACAGCCAAAAACATTCAGTACTTC